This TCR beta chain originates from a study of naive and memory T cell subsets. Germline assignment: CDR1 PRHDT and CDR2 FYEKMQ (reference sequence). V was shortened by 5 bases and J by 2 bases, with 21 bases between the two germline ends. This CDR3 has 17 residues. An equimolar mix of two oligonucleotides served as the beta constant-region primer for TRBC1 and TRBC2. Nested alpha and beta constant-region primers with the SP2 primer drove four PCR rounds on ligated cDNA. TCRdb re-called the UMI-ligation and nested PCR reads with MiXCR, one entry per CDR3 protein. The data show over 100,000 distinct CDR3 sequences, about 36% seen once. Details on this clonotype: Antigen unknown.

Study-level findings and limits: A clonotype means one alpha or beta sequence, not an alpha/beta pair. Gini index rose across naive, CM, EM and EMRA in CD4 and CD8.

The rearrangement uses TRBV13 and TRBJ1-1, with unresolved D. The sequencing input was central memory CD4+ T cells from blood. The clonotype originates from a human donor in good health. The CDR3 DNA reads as TGTGCCAGCAGCCCCAAGTTTGGTAGGGCCAAAAACACTGAAGCTTTCTTT. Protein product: CASSPKFGRAKNTEAFF.